Listed below are T cell receptor beta chains from one sample, sequenced in a study of T-cell memory formation after mild COVID-19. TCRdb itself ran the 5' RACE reads through MiXCR, one entry per CDR3 protein. The table shows about 290,000 distinct CDR3 sequences, with roughly 15% occurring only once. Material for sequencing was PBMCs or a T cell subset sorted from them (not recorded which). Receptor source: a man aged 18 to 30 who had mild COVID-19 (a few samples of this study predate the infection). Cell type and time point are not known. The CDR3 runs from the conserved cysteine through the conserved F or W. The D gene is left open where the match is weak. Clone size appears in some rows only: once, few, many, or a class for an expanded clone.

CDR3aa: CASSLGQGNTQYF; CDR3nt: TGCGCCAGCAGCTTGGGTCAGGGAAATACGCAGTATTTT; v_gene: TRBV5-1; j_gene: TRBJ2-3; d_gene: NA; abundance: NA
CDR3aa: CSAFGSDNQPQHF; CDR3nt: TGCAGCGCCTTTGGGTCCGACAATCAGCCCCAGCATTTT; v_gene: TRBV20-1; j_gene: TRBJ1-5; d_gene: NA; abundance: many
CDR3aa: CASSPNVARSLNEQFF; CDR3nt: TGTGCCAGCAGCCCTAATGTGGCCCGCTCACTCAATGAGCAGTTCTTC; v_gene: TRBV7-8; j_gene: TRBJ2-1; d_gene: NA; abundance: NA
CDR3aa: CASSQSHGANVLTF; CDR3nt: TGTGCCAGCAGCCAAAGCCATGGGGCCAACGTCCTGACTTTC; v_gene: TRBV9; j_gene: TRBJ2-6; d_gene: NA; abundance: NA
CDR3aa: CASSLVTGFSGANVLTF; CDR3nt: TGCGCCAGCAGCTTGGTTACAGGTTTCTCTGGGGCCAACGTCCTGACTTTC; v_gene: TRBV5-1; j_gene: TRBJ2-6; d_gene: NA; abundance: few
CDR3aa: CASTWGGTDTQYF; CDR3nt: TGTGCCAGCACCTGGGGCGGCACAGATACGCAGTATTTT; v_gene: TRBV7-2; j_gene: TRBJ2-3; d_gene: NA; abundance: NA
CDR3aa: CASRSYGYTF; CDR3nt: TGTGCCAGCAGGAGCTATGGCTACACCTTC; v_gene: TRBV6-2/TRBV6-3; j_gene: TRBJ1-2; d_gene: NA; abundance: NA
CDR3aa: CASSSSTDSYTEAFF; CDR3nt: TGTGCCAGCAGCTCTAGCACCGACAGCTACACTGAAGCTTTCTTT; v_gene: TRBV7-9; j_gene: TRBJ1-1; d_gene: NA; abundance: many
CDR3aa: CASSLRGGSTDTQYF; CDR3nt: TGCGCCAGCAGCTTAAGGGGAGGTAGCACAGATACGCAGTATTTT; v_gene: TRBV5-1; j_gene: TRBJ2-3; d_gene: NA; abundance: NA
CDR3aa: CASSRTGLGYGYTF; CDR3nt: TGTGCCAGCAGCAGGACAGGGTTAGGGTATGGCTACACCTTC; v_gene: TRBV6-6; j_gene: TRBJ1-2; d_gene: TRBD1; abundance: NA
CDR3aa: CASSLFPPDREAFF; CDR3nt: TGTGCCAGCAGTTTATTCCCCCCTGACAGGGAGGCTTTCTTT; v_gene: TRBV12-3/TRBV12-4; j_gene: TRBJ1-1; d_gene: TRBD1; abundance: NA
CDR3aa: CASSSSGTNNQPQHF; CDR3nt: TGTGCCAGCAGTTCCTCCGGGACAAACAATCAGCCCCAGCATTTT; v_gene: TRBV27; j_gene: TRBJ1-5; d_gene: NA; abundance: few
CDR3aa: CSAIGPLDTEAFF; CDR3nt: TGCAGTGCTATCGGTCCCCTGGACACTGAAGCTTTCTTT; v_gene: TRBV20-1; j_gene: TRBJ1-1; d_gene: NA; abundance: NA
CDR3aa: CASSQRDSHNEQFF; CDR3nt: TGCGCCAGCAGCCAAAGGGACTCCCACAATGAGCAGTTCTTC; v_gene: TRBV4-1; j_gene: TRBJ2-1; d_gene: NA; abundance: many
CDR3aa: CSVEDRAEQFF; CDR3nt: TGCAGCGTTGAAGATAGGGCTGAGCAGTTCTTC; v_gene: TRBV29-1; j_gene: TRBJ2-1; d_gene: NA; abundance: NA
CDR3aa: CSVEAGTGYGYTF; CDR3nt: TGCAGCGTTGAAGCGGGTACCGGCTATGGCTACACCTTC; v_gene: TRBV29-1; j_gene: TRBJ1-2; d_gene: NA; abundance: few
CDR3aa: CASSYSGGADNEQFF; CDR3nt: TGTGCCAGCAGTTATAGCGGGGGGGCCGACAATGAGCAGTTCTTC; v_gene: TRBV2; j_gene: TRBJ2-1; d_gene: TRBD2; abundance: few
CDR3aa: CSALLYEAPGTEAFF; CDR3nt: TGCAGCGCGTTACTTTATGAGGCCCCCGGCACTGAAGCTTTCTTT; v_gene: TRBV29-1; j_gene: TRBJ1-1; d_gene: NA; abundance: NA
CDR3aa: CASSSAVTEAFF; CDR3nt: TGTGCCAGCAGCTCTGCCGTCACTGAAGCTTTCTTT; v_gene: TRBV7-2; j_gene: TRBJ1-1; d_gene: NA; abundance: few
CDR3aa: CASSFLQRGTDTQYF; CDR3nt: TGTGCCAGCAGCTTCCTCCAGCGGGGAACAGATACGCAGTATTTT; v_gene: TRBV7-9; j_gene: TRBJ2-3; d_gene: TRBD2; abundance: NA
CDR3aa: CASSSEGLRNTIYF; CDR3nt: TGTGCCAGCAGCTCGGAAGGGCTCAGAAACACCATATATTTT; v_gene: TRBV9; j_gene: TRBJ1-3; d_gene: NA; abundance: once
CDR3aa: CAITRTGDTEAFF; CDR3nt: TGTGCCATCACTAGGACAGGGGACACTGAAGCTTTCTTT; v_gene: TRBV10-3; j_gene: TRBJ1-1; d_gene: TRBD1; abundance: few
CDR3aa: CASTKQGFYGYTF; CDR3nt: TGTGCCAGCACTAAACAGGGATTCTATGGCTACACCTTC; v_gene: TRBV12-3/TRBV12-4; j_gene: TRBJ1-2; d_gene: NA; abundance: few
CDR3aa: CASSYPTGGAGYGYTF; CDR3nt: TGTGCCAGCAGTTACCCGACAGGGGGCGCGGGCTATGGCTACACCTTC; v_gene: TRBV12-3/TRBV12-4; j_gene: TRBJ1-2; d_gene: TRBD1; abundance: few
CDR3aa: CASSLDVMGQYF; CDR3nt: TGTGCCAGCAGCTTAGATGTCATGGGCCAGTACTTC; v_gene: TRBV7-2; j_gene: TRBJ2-5; d_gene: NA; abundance: many
CDR3aa: CASSSQPGEDQPQHF; CDR3nt: TGCGCCAGCAGCTCCCAACCAGGCGAGGATCAGCCCCAGCATTTT; v_gene: TRBV5-1; j_gene: TRBJ1-5; d_gene: NA; abundance: few
CDR3aa: CASSQDEAVSYEQYF; CDR3nt: TGTGCCAGCAGCCAAGATGAGGCGGTGTCCTACGAGCAGTACTTC; v_gene: TRBV4-2; j_gene: TRBJ2-7; d_gene: NA; abundance: few
CDR3aa: CASSYNTGELFF; CDR3nt: TGTGCCAGCAGTTATAACACCGGGGAGCTGTTTTTT; v_gene: TRBV6-6; j_gene: TRBJ2-2; d_gene: NA; abundance: few
CDR3aa: CSSSPLAGVVNEQFF; CDR3nt: TGTTCCAGCAGTCCTCTAGCGGGGGTCGTCAATGAGCAGTTCTTC; v_gene: TRBV6-5; j_gene: TRBJ2-1; d_gene: TRBD2; abundance: NA
CDR3aa: CASSEGDSTGELFF; CDR3nt: TGCGCCAGCAGTGAGGGGGACAGCACCGGGGAGCTGTTTTTT; v_gene: TRBV10-1; j_gene: TRBJ2-2; d_gene: TRBD1; abundance: few
CDR3aa: CASSGRAGAHTGELFF; CDR3nt: TGTGCCAGCAGTGGTCGAGCGGGGGCCCACACCGGGGAGCTGTTTTTT; v_gene: TRBV6-4; j_gene: TRBJ2-2; d_gene: TRBD2; abundance: NA
CDR3aa: CASSPTDPNTGELFF; CDR3nt: TGTGCCAGCAGCCCGACAGATCCGAACACCGGGGAGCTGTTTTTT; v_gene: TRBV7-3; j_gene: TRBJ2-2; d_gene: NA; abundance: NA
CDR3aa: CASRYGHLVRNTEAFF; CDR3nt: TGTGCCAGCAGGTACGGTCACCTTGTCCGGAACACTGAAGCTTTCTTT; v_gene: TRBV6-6; j_gene: TRBJ1-1; d_gene: NA; abundance: once
CDR3aa: CASSLQGRLSGANVLTF; CDR3nt: TGTGCCAGCAGCTTACAGGGACGGCTCTCTGGGGCCAACGTCCTGACTTTC; v_gene: TRBV7-2; j_gene: TRBJ2-6; d_gene: NA; abundance: NA
CDR3aa: CASSAPGQGKTEAFF; CDR3nt: TGTGCCAGCAGCGCACCGGGACAGGGGAAAACTGAAGCTTTCTTT; v_gene: TRBV9; j_gene: TRBJ1-1; d_gene: TRBD1; abundance: NA
CDR3aa: CASSLDRPGYGYTF; CDR3nt: TGCGCCAGCAGCTTGGACAGGCCGGGATATGGCTACACCTTC; v_gene: TRBV5-1; j_gene: TRBJ1-2; d_gene: NA; abundance: NA
CDR3aa: CSARGGANYGYTF; CDR3nt: TGCAGTGCTAGAGGGGGGGCCAACTATGGCTACACCTTC; v_gene: TRBV20-1; j_gene: TRBJ1-2; d_gene: NA; abundance: NA
CDR3aa: CASSQASAGELFF; CDR3nt: TGTGCCAGCAGCCAGGCCAGCGCCGGGGAGCTGTTTTTT; v_gene: TRBV7-2; j_gene: TRBJ2-2; d_gene: NA; abundance: few
CDR3aa: CASSKPGGDNEQFF; CDR3nt: TGTGCCAGCAGCAAACCGGGGGGCGACAATGAGCAGTTCTTC; v_gene: TRBV11-2; j_gene: TRBJ2-1; d_gene: NA; abundance: NA
CDR3aa: CASSQQGRPNSPLHF; CDR3nt: TGTGCCAGCAGTCAACAGGGGCGCCCAAATTCACCCCTCCACTTT; v_gene: TRBV7-9; j_gene: TRBJ1-6; d_gene: TRBD1; abundance: NA
CDR3aa: CASSLAQGFYGYTF; CDR3nt: TGTGCCAGCAGTTTAGCGCAGGGGTTCTATGGCTACACCTTC; v_gene: TRBV12-3/TRBV12-4; j_gene: TRBJ1-2; d_gene: NA; abundance: NA
CDR3aa: CASSPTRAFQETQYF; CDR3nt: TGCGCCAGCAGCCCTACGAGGGCCTTTCAAGAGACCCAGTACTTC; v_gene: TRBV5-1; j_gene: TRBJ2-5; d_gene: NA; abundance: few
CDR3aa: CASSRIQVITEAFF; CDR3nt: TGTGCCAGCAGCCGAATACAGGTGATCACTGAAGCTTTCTTT; v_gene: TRBV7-2; j_gene: TRBJ1-1; d_gene: NA; abundance: few
CDR3aa: CASSGGTSGTDTQYF; CDR3nt: TGTGCCAGCAGTGGGGGGACTAGCGGAACAGATACGCAGTATTTT; v_gene: TRBV12-3/TRBV12-4; j_gene: TRBJ2-3; d_gene: TRBD2; abundance: few
CDR3aa: CASSYELLGTDTQYF; CDR3nt: TGTGCCAGCAGTTATGAGTTACTCGGCACAGATACGCAGTATTTT; v_gene: TRBV12-3/TRBV12-4; j_gene: TRBJ2-3; d_gene: NA; abundance: many
CDR3aa: CASSPGAGMGEQYF; CDR3nt: TGTGCCAGCAGCCCGGGAGCGGGGATGGGCGAGCAGTACTTC; v_gene: TRBV7-9; j_gene: TRBJ2-7; d_gene: TRBD2; abundance: NA
CDR3aa: CASSQTANYGYTF; CDR3nt: TGTGCCAGCAGCCAGACGGCTAACTATGGCTACACCTTC; v_gene: TRBV7-2; j_gene: TRBJ1-2; d_gene: NA; abundance: NA
CDR3aa: CASSQASLQGPQETQYF; CDR3nt: TGCGCCAGCAGCCAAGCGAGCCTACAGGGCCCCCAAGAGACCCAGTACTTC; v_gene: TRBV4-1; j_gene: TRBJ2-5; d_gene: NA; abundance: few
CDR3aa: CSVEEGPGEAFF; CDR3nt: TGCAGCGTTGAAGAAGGTCCGGGTGAAGCTTTCTTT; v_gene: TRBV29-1; j_gene: TRBJ1-1; d_gene: NA; abundance: many
CDR3aa: CASSSPAGSPDTQYF; CDR3nt: TGTGCCAGCAGCTCCCCCGCGGGTAGTCCAGATACGCAGTATTTT; v_gene: TRBV6-5; j_gene: TRBJ2-3; d_gene: NA; abundance: many
CDR3aa: CASQDPGQGAAFF; CDR3nt: TGCGCCAGCCAAGACCCGGGACAGGGGGCGGCTTTCTTT; v_gene: TRBV5-1; j_gene: TRBJ1-1; d_gene: TRBD1; abundance: NA
CDR3aa: CSARDFGAGVYNEQFF; CDR3nt: TGCAGTGCTAGAGATTTCGGCGCGGGGGTGTACAATGAGCAGTTCTTC; v_gene: TRBV20-1; j_gene: TRBJ2-1; d_gene: TRBD2; abundance: NA
CDR3aa: CASRRTGQGNGYTF; CDR3nt: TGTGCCAGCAGAAGGACAGGGCAGGGGAATGGCTACACCTTC; v_gene: TRBV6-5; j_gene: TRBJ1-2; d_gene: TRBD1; abundance: NA
CDR3aa: CASSMSPRLSYGYTF; CDR3nt: TGTGCCAGTAGTATGTCTCCCAGGCTCTCCTATGGCTACACCTTC; v_gene: TRBV19; j_gene: TRBJ1-2; d_gene: NA; abundance: few
CDR3aa: CASSLVTNTGELFF; CDR3nt: TGTGCCAGCAGCTTAGTCACGAACACCGGGGAGCTGTTTTTT; v_gene: TRBV7-9; j_gene: TRBJ2-2; d_gene: NA; abundance: few
CDR3aa: CASSQVFGRLLF; CDR3nt: TGTGCCAGCAGCCAAGTCTTCGGCAGGCTACTCTTC; v_gene: TRBV3-1; j_gene: TRBJ2-4; d_gene: NA; abundance: NA
CDR3aa: CASRETLGQGYTF; CDR3nt: TGTGCCAGCCGGGAGACCTTAGGGCAGGGCTACACCTTC; v_gene: TRBV12-3/TRBV12-4; j_gene: TRBJ1-2; d_gene: NA; abundance: few
CDR3aa: CASSATSGAYNEQFF; CDR3nt: TGTGCCAGCAGCGCGACTAGCGGGGCATACAATGAGCAGTTCTTC; v_gene: TRBV7-3; j_gene: TRBJ2-1; d_gene: TRBD2; abundance: NA
CDR3aa: CASSIQTGGGNSPLHF; CDR3nt: TGTGCCAGCAGCATTCAGACAGGGGGCGGGAATTCACCCCTCCACTTT; v_gene: TRBV5-5; j_gene: TRBJ1-6; d_gene: TRBD1; abundance: NA